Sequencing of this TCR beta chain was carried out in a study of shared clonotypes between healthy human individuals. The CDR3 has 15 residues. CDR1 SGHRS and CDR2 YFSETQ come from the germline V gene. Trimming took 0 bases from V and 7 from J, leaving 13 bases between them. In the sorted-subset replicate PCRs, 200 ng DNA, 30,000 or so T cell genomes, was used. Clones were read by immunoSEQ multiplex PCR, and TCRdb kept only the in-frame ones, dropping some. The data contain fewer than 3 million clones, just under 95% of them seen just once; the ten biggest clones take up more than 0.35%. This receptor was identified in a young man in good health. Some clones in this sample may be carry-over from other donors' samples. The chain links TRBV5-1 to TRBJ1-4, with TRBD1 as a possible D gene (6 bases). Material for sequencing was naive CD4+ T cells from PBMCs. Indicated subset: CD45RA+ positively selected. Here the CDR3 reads CASSLAQGHGEKLFF. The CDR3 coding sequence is TGCGCCAGCAGCTTGGCCCAGGGGCATGGTGAAAAACTGTTTTTT. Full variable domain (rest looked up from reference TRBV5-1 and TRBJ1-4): KAGVTQTPRYLIKTRGQQVTLSCSPISGHRSVSWYQQTPGQGLQFLFEYFSETQRNKGNFPGRFSGRQFSNSRSEMNVSTLELGDSALYLCASSLAQGHGEKLFFGSGTQLSVL.